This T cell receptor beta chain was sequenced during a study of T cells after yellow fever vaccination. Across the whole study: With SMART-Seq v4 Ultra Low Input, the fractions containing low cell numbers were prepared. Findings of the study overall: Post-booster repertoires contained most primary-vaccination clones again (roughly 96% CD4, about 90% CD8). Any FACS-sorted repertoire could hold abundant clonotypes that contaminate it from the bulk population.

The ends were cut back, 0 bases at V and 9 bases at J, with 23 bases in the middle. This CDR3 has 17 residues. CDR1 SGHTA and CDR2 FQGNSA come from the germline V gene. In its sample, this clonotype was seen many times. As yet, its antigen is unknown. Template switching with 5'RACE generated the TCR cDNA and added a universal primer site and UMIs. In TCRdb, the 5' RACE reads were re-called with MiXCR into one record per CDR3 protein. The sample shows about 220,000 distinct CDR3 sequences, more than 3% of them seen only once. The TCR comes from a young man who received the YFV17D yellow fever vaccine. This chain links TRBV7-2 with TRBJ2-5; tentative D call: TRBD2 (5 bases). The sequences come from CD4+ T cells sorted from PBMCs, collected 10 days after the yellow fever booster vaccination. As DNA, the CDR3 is TGTGCCAGCAGCTTAGCCTTTCAGGTGGCCGGTTACGGGGCCCAGTACTTC. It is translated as CASSLAFQVAGYGAQYF.